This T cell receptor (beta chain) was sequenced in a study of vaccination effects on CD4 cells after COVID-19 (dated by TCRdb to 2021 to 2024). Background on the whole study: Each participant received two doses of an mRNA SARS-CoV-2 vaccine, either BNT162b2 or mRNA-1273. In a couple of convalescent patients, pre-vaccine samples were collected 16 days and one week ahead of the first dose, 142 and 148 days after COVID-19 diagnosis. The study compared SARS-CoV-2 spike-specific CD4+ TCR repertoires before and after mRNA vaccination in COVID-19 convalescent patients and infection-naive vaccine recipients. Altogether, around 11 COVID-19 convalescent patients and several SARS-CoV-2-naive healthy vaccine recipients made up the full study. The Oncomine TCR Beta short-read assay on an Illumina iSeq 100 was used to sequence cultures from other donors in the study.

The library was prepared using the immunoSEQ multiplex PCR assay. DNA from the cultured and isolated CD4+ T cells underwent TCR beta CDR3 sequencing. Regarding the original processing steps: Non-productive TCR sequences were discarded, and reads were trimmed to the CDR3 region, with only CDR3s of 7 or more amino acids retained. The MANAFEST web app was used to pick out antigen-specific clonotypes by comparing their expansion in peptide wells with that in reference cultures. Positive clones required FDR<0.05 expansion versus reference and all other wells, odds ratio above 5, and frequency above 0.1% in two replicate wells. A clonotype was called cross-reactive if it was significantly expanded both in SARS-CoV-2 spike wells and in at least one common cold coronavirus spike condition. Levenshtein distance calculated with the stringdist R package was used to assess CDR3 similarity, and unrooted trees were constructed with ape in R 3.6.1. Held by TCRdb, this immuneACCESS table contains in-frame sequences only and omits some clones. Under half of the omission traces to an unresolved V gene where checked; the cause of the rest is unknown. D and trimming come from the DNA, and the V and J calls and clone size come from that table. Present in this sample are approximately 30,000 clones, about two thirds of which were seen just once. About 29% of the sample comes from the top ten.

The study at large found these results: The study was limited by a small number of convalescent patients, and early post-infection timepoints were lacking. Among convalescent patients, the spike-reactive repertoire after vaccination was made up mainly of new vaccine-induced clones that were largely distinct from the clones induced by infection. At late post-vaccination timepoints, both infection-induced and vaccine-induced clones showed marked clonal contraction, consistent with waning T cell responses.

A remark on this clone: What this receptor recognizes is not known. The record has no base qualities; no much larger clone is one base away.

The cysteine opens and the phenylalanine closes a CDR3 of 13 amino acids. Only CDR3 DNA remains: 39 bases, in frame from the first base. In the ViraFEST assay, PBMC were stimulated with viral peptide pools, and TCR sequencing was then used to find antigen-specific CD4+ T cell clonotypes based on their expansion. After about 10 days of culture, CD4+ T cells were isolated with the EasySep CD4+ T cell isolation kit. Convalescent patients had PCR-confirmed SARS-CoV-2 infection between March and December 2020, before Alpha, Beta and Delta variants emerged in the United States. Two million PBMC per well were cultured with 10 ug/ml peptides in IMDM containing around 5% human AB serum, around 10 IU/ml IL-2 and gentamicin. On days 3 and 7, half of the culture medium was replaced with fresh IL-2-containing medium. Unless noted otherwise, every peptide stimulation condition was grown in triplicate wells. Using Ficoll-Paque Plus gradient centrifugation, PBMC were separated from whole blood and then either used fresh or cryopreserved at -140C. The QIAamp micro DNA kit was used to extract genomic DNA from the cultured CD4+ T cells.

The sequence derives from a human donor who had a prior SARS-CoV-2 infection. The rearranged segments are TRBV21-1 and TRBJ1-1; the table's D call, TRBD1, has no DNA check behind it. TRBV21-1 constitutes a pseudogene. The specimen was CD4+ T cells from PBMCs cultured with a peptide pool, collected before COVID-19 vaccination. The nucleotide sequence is TGTGCCAGCACCATTAGGGGTTATGGTGAAGCTTTCTTT. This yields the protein CASTIRGYGEAFF.